This entry lists 2 T cell receptor beta chains sequenced from one sample in a study of graft-versus-host responses after intestinal transplantation. Measured with immunoSEQ multiplex PCR; TCRdb has only the in-frame clones, and not every one. The table lists about 71,000 clones, roughly 94% of them singletons. These receptors' targets are unknown. The material was unstimulated CD8+ T cells sorted from spleen or lymph node cells, obtained before intestinal transplant. The receptors here all came from a human donor who received an intestinal transplant.

CDR3 sequence reads: CASSYSGTEPQHF. The CDR3 coding sequence is TGTGCCAGCAGTTACAGCGGGACGGAGCCCCAGCATTTT. This chain links TRBV6-5 with TRBJ1-5; D may be TRBD1 (5 bases). The V end was cut by 2 bases, the J end by 8 bases, with 10 bases between. The germline V gene has CDR1 MNHEY and CDR2 SVGAGI. CDR3 length: 13 amino acids.

The chain links TRBV7-8 to TRBJ2-7; TRBD2 agrees at 9 bases. This CDR3 spans 18 amino acids. Looked up from germline, CDR1 is SGHVS and CDR2 is FQNEAQ. The junction had 17 bases not matched to a gene; V was cut back by 4 bases and J by 4 bases. CDR3 coding DNA: TGTGCCAGCAGCTCCCGCCCCTGGTGCGGGAGGGCCTGTTACGAGCAGTACTTC. Translation gives CASSSRPWCGRACYEQYF.